The TCR beta chain under discussion was sequenced for a study of blood T cells in healthy people across ages. Study-wide results and limits: Getting older went along with TCR beta diversity per million T cells dropping roughly linearly.

A word on this clonotype: Its specificity is unknown.

With a J-beta primer mix and a sample-barcoded 5' primer, a second PCR ran about 7 to 12 cycles. TCRdb reanalysed the 5' RACE reads using MiXCR and keeps one entry per CDR3 protein. The table records some 930,000 distinct CDR3 sequences, roughly 29% of them present only once. The CDR3 extends over 14 amino acids. Germline lookup yields CDR1 MGHRA and CDR2 YSYEKL. Trimming cost V 4 bases and J 7 bases; bases outside gene matches: 7. In addition, the sample was reused for a study of T cells of mothers and their children.

This receptor was identified in a woman aged 40 to 49 in good health. Sequencing was done on a sample of blood. The J gene is TRBJ1-1, the V gene TRBV4-1; the match to TRBD1 covers 9 bases. Written as DNA, the CDR3 is TGCGCCAGCAGCCTGGACAGGGGCCAGAATGAAGCTTTCTTT. Its protein product is CASSLDRGQNEAFF.